This is a list of T cell receptor beta chains from one sample in a study of cytotoxic CD8 clonotypes in ibrutinib-treated CLL. Sequenced by immunoSEQ multiplex PCR; TCRdb stores in-frame clones only, minus some. The profile shows around 6,600 clones, 65% to 85% of them singletons. The sample was PBMCs, taken before ibrutinib treatment. The receptors stem from a human donor with chronic lymphocytic leukemia. CDR3s include the opening cysteine and the closing phenylalanine or tryptophan. The D gene is left open where the match is weak. Size is stated for part of the rows, as once, few or many counts, or as a class when the clone is expanded.

size,V,D,length,J,CDR3,DNA
NA,TRBV11-3,NA,20,TRBJ2-1,CASSLASASLAPSSYNEQFF,TGTGCCAGCAGCTTAGCGTCGGCTAGCCTAGCACCGAGCTCCTACAATGAGCAGTTCTTC
few,TRBV19,TRBD1,15,TRBJ2-7,CASSPVGQGSLEQYF,TGTGCCAGTAGCCCAGTGGGACAGGGGAGCCTCGAGCAGTACTTC
NA,TRBV11-3,NA,15,TRBJ1-1,CASSFSSRASTEAFF,TGTGCCAGCAGCTTTAGTTCCAGGGCATCGACTGAAGCTTTCTTT
NA,TRBV7-2,NA,12,TRBJ2-3,CASSLGLDTQYF,TGTGCCAGCAGCTTAGGTCTAGATACGCAGTATTTT
few,TRBV11-3,TRBD1,15,TRBJ2-2,CASSSRGQNAGELFF,TGTGCCAGCAGCTCGAGGGGACAGAACGCCGGGGAGCTGTTTTTT
few,TRBV29-1,NA,12,TRBJ2-2,CSVRQFTGELFF,TGCAGCGTTCGGCAGTTCACCGGGGAGCTGTTTTTT
few,TRBV5-4,NA,13,TRBJ1-4,CASSLGSGEKLFF,TGTGCCAGCAGCTTGGGGAGTGGTGAAAAACTGTTTTTT
NA,TRBV25-1,TRBD2,15,TRBJ2-1,CASSETIAGYNEQFF,TGTGCCAGCAGTGAAACGATAGCGGGGTACAATGAGCAGTTCTTC
few,TRBV4-1,NA,18,TRBJ1-2,CASSQGPGQSGMHYGYTF,TGCGCCAGCAGCCAAGGGCCCGGCCAATCCGGGATGCACTATGGCTACACCTTC
NA,TRBV4-3,NA,15,TRBJ2-5,CASSQERTYQETQYF,TGCGCCAGCAGCCAAGAAAGGACATACCAAGAGACCCAGTACTTC
NA,TRBV5-4,NA,14,TRBJ2-7,CASSDHRISTEQYF,TGTGCCAGCAGCGACCACAGGATCTCTACCGAGCAGTACTTC
NA,TRBV7-9,NA,14,TRBJ2-5,CASSPEGGWETQYF,TGTGCCAGCAGCCCAGAGGGGGGCTGGGAGACCCAGTACTTC
NA,TRBV2,NA,15,TRBJ2-2,CASSDAGFGTGELFF,TGTGCCAGCAGTGATGCAGGGTTCGGGACCGGGGAGCTGTTTTTT
NA,TRBV7-9,TRBD1,14,TRBJ1-1,CASNDRGMNTEAFF,TGTGCCAGCAACGACAGGGGAATGAACACTGAAGCTTTCTTT
NA,TRBV5-1,TRBD2,14,TRBJ2-5,CASSLREGGETQYF,TGCGCCAGCAGCTTGAGGGAGGGTGGAGAGACCCAGTACTTC
NA,TRBV5-1,NA,12,TRBJ1-2,CASSLTGGVGTF,TGCGCCAGCAGCTTGACTGGAGGGGTGGGAACCTTC
NA,TRBV6-1,NA,13,TRBJ2-7,CASSGAVPLEQYF,TGTGCCAGCAGTGGCGCAGTCCCGTTGGAGCAGTACTTC
few,TRBV27,TRBD1,13,TRBJ2-7,CASSRQGAYEQYF,TGTGCCAGCAGTCGACAGGGGGCCTACGAGCAGTACTTC
NA,TRBV7-3,TRBD2,15,TRBJ2-7,CASSATSGRNDEQYF,TGTGCCAGCAGCGCGACTAGCGGGAGAAACGACGAGCAGTACTTC
NA,TRBV7-3,TRBD2,16,TRBJ2-3,CASSLTAGGQGDTQYF,TGTGCCAGCAGCTTAACTGCGGGAGGACAAGGAGATACGCAGTATTTT
NA,TRBV7-3,NA,13,TRBJ2-5,CASSLNPTGTQYF,TGTGCCAGCAGCTTAAACCCGACTGGGACCCAGTACTTC
NA,TRBV30,NA,17,TRBJ2-4,CAWSTPLEVLAKNIQYF,TGTGCCTGGTCGACCCCCCTAGAGGTCTTAGCCAAAAACATTCAGTACTTC
once,TRBV19,NA,13,TRBJ1-2,CASSIPAGGDYTF,TGTGCCAGTAGTATACCCGCCGGGGGGGACTACACCTTC
NA,TRBV7-3,TRBD1,15,TRBJ1-2,CASSLGQGAVYGYTF,TGTGCCAGCAGCTTAGGGCAGGGGGCTGTATATGGCTACACCTTC
NA,TRBV5-8,NA,12,TRBJ1-1,CASSLDVNEAFF,TGTGCCAGCAGCTTGGATGTGAACGAAGCTTTCTTT